This entry lists 27 T cell receptor beta chains sequenced from one sample in a study of tumor-infiltrating lymphocytes in primary liver carcinoma. A constant-region primer primed TCR beta cDNA synthesis from about 0.55 ug of total RNA. Three nested multiplex PCR rounds, a slightly modified ARM-PCR, produced the libraries for TCR beta. The two initial PCR rounds, roughly 11 cycles each, used TRBV1-TRBV30 forward and C-beta reverse primers. One entry per CDR3 protein results from TCRdb running MiXCR on the multiplex PCR reads. The profile covers 100,000 to 150,000 distinct CDR3 sequences, with around 60% appearing a single time and approximately 8% taken by the ten largest. Both RNA and DNA were isolated together from about 20-30 mg of bulk tissue that had not been sorted. The material sequenced was liver tumor tissue from sampling region 3. The subset was: tumor region T3, left-lateral pole. Every receptor here comes from a woman aged 55-69 years with primary liver carcinoma and hepatitis B virus infection.

Comment on this clonotype: The missing conserved phenylalanine or tryptophan at the end of this CDR3 makes a read error likely. V gene TRBV6-6 combines with J gene TRBJ2-7; 8 bases map to TRBD2. The CDR3 has 14 amino acids. Looked up from germline, CDR1 is MNHNY and CDR2 is SVGAGI (reference sequence). The CDR3 DNA reads as TGTGCCAGCGGTTACTCGTTGCGGGGGGACGAGCAGTACCTC. Its translation is CASGYSLRGDEQYL.

Comments on this clonotype: The CDR3 carries no conserved terminal phenylalanine or tryptophan, so it likely arises from a read error. This sequence joins TRBV11-3 and TRBJ2-7; 11 bases agree with TRBD1. The junction had 14 bases not matched to a gene; V was cut back by 9 bases and J by 7 bases. Looked up from germline, CDR1 is SGHNT and CDR2 is YENEEA. CDR3 length equals 15 residues. CDR3 coding DNA: TGTGCCAGTAGCCCCTGGACAGGGGGCAACTATGAGCAGTACCTC. Its protein product is CASSPWTGGNYEQYL.

This clonotype showed up just a few times. Being one base from a much bigger clone, this may be a read error. The V call is TRBV4-2, the J call TRBJ1-1, with D unclear. Germline V gene data show CDR1 as LGHNA and CDR2 as YNFKEQ. The CDR3 is 16 amino acids. The CDR3 here is CASSQGPRAMNPEAFF. CDR3 sequence (DNA): TGTGCCAGCAGCCAAGGTCCCCGGGCCATGAACCCTGAAGCTTTCTTT.

Details on this clonotype: A read error is possible here, since a much larger clone lies one base away. The chain couples TRBV5-4 to TRBJ1-6; 10 bases match TRBD1. Germline CDR1 SGHNT, CDR2 YYREEE (reference sequence). The CDR3 is 16 residues long. CDR3 protein: CASSLGQGAGRSLLHF. The CDR3 DNA sequence: TGTGCCAGCAGCTTGGGACAGGGGGCAGGAAGGTCACTCCTCCACTTT.

About this clonotype: Mismatch with germline at one junction end may stem from a read error. The chain is built from TRBV11-2 and TRBJ2-3; the D is unclear. This CDR3 contains 16 residues. Germline assignment: CDR1 SGHAT and CDR2 FQNNGV. The chain's CDR3 is CVSSLDSGLNTDTQYF. For the CDR3, the DNA is TGTGTCAGCAGCTTAGATTCAGGATTAAACACAGATACACAGTATTTT.

This clonotype has at least ten counts. A much more abundant neighbour one base away suggests this may be a read error. The chain is built from TRBV6-6 and TRBJ2-3; D is perhaps TRBD2 (5 bases). CDR1 and CDR2 (germline): MNHNY, SVGAGI (reference sequence). The CDR3 is 15 residues long. The germline V and J ends were trimmed by 2 bases and 2 bases, with 11 bases remaining between them. DNA of the CDR3: TGTGCCAGCAGTTACGGCGGGCGTCACACAGATACGCAGTATTTT. Translating gives CASSYGGRHTDTQYF.

A remark on this clonotype: Being one base from a much bigger clone, this may be a read error. This chain uses TRBV5-4 with TRBJ2-1, with D perhaps matching TRBD1 or TRBD2 (5 bases each). The CDR3 is 15 amino acids. The V gene's germline CDR1 is SGHNT and CDR2 YYREEE (reference sequence). Trimming took 0 bases from V and 6 from J, leaving 13 bases between them. The CDR3 loop is CASSLGQGPGNEQFF. The CDR3 DNA sequence: TGTGCCAGCAGCTTGGGTCAGGGACCAGGCAATGAGCAGTTCTTC. The complete variable domain, with remaining parts taken from reference TRBV5-4 and TRBJ2-1, reads ETGVTQSPTHLIKTRGQQVTLRCSSQSGHNTVSWYQQALGQGPQFIFQYYREEENGRGNFPPRFSGLQFPNYSSELNVNALELDDSALYLCASSLGQGPGNEQFFGPGTRLTVL.

On this clonotype itself: This may come from a read error, since a much larger clone is one base off. V gene TRBV6-5 combines with J gene TRBJ2-1, with 11 bases fitting TRBD2. V dropped 5 bases and J dropped 8; count of bases not matched to a gene: 11. The CDR3 totals 16 residues. Germline V gene sequence: CDR1 MNHEY, CDR2 SVGAGI. This CDR3 is CASSTPGGTSGDEQFF. CDR3 nucleotides: TGTGCCAGCAGTACCCCAGGAGGGACTAGCGGAGATGAGCAGTTCTTC.

Notes on this clonotype: A clone one base away is much larger, so this may be a read error. V usage is TRBV7-8 and J usage is TRBJ2-2; D might be TRBD1 or TRBD2, each matching 5 bases. The CDR3 covers 14 residues. Germline CDR1 SGHVS, CDR2 FQNEAQ. DNA for the CDR3: TGTGCCGGCAGCAGGGACGAGAACACCGGGGAGCTGTTTTTT. It specifies CAGSRDENTGELFF.

The V and J genes are TRBV11-3 and TRBJ2-1; 11 bases align to TRBD2. Trimming cost V 5 bases and J 8 bases; bases outside gene matches: 20. The CDR3 covers 19 residues. Germline CDR1 and CDR2: SGHNT and YENEEA. The CDR3, as DNA: TGTGCCAGCAGCGCCGGACAGGGAGGGCTAGCGGGAGGATTCTATGAGCAGTTCTTC. Translated: CASSAGQGGLAGGFYEQFF.

This clonotype was counted at least ten times. The chain carries TRBV13 and TRBJ1-2; 7 bases match TRBD1. CDR1 is PRHDT and CDR2 is FYEKMQ in the germline V gene (reference sequence). This CDR3 region has 14 residues. The V segment lost 6 bases and the J segment 4 bases; nucleotides outside the gene matches: 8. The CDR3 region is CASRGQLMSYGYTF. The CDR3 DNA follows: TGTGCCAGCAGGGGACAGCTGATGTCCTATGGCTACACCTTC.

The V gene is TRBV7-3, the J gene TRBJ2-1, with D unresolved. CDR1 SGHTA and CDR2 FQGTGA come from the germline V gene. Trimming shortened V by 3 bases and J by 8 bases, and 14 bases separated the two germline ends. The CDR3 covers 14 residues. The DNA of the CDR3 is TGTGCCAGCAGCTTGGCAGTGGGAACAGATGAGCAGTTCTTC. This gives the protein CASSLAVGTDEQFF.

This clonotype was seen more than once but under ten times. A much larger clone lies one base from this, so it may be a read error. The conserved closing phenylalanine or tryptophan is absent in this CDR3, likely reflecting a read error. This CDR3 reads CASTPSGANVLTL. Here the CDR3 DNA reads TGTGCCAGCACTCCCTCTGGGGCCAACGTCCTGACTCTC. The chain recombines TRBV6-6 with TRBJ2-6, with D unclear. The CDR3 sequence is 13 residues long. With 7 bases removed from V and 0 bases from J, the gap between germline ends came to 4 bases. From germline, CDR1 is MNHNY and CDR2 SVGAGI (reference sequence).

About this clonotype: One junction end disagrees with the germline gene, perhaps due to a read error. The genes are TRBV6-5 and TRBJ1-1, with D possibly TRBD1 on 5 matching bases. Germline CDR1 reads MNHEY; CDR2 reads SVGAGI. CDR3 length equals 14 residues. CDR3 bases: TGTGCCAGCAGTTACTCGTGGGACGGTCCTGAAGCCATCTTC. It yields the protein CASSYSWDGPEAIF.

In its sample, this clonotype was seen many times. V gene TRBV4-2 combines with J gene TRBJ2-5; 11 nucleotides line up with TRBD2. The CDR3 is made up of 15 amino acids. Losses at the gene ends were 4 bases for V and 0 bases for J; bases not matched to a gene: 1. Germline-derived CDR1 and CDR2 are LGHNA and YNFKEQ. CDR3 residues: CASSRTSGYQETQYF. The CDR3 DNA follows: TGTGCCAGCAGCCGGACTAGCGGGTACCAAGAGACCCAGTACTTC.

The rearrangement uses TRBV7-9 and TRBJ2-3; D is ambiguous. The CDR3 spans 15 residues. Germline V gene sequence: CDR1 SEHNR, CDR2 FQNEAQ (reference sequence). V was cut by 5 bases and J by 4 bases, with 16 bases left in between. The CDR3: CASSQTVGLADTQYF. CDR3 DNA sequence: TGTGCCAGCAGCCAGACGGTCGGGTTAGCAGATACGCAGTATTTT.

On this clonotype: An end of the junction does not agree with germline; a read error may underlie this. J is TRBJ2-7 and V is TRBV11-2; D gene uncertain. Germline V CDR1 and CDR2: SGHAT, FQNNGV. CDR3 length: 13 residues. DNA for the CDR3: TGTACCAGCAGCTTGCACATGGTCTACGAGCAGTACTTC. It yields the protein CTSSLHMVYEQYF.

As regards this clonotype: The CDR3 end shows no conserved phenylalanine or tryptophan, and so a read error is likely. The chain uses TRBV11-2 and TRBJ2-1, with D possibly being TRBD1 (5 bases). CDR1 and CDR2 (germline): SGHAT, FQNNGV. This CDR3 contains 13 residues. The CDR3 reads CVSSLGVRAEQFL. The DNA of the CDR3 is TGTGTCAGCAGCTTAGGGGTTCGGGCTGAGCAGTTCCTC.

As for this clonotype: At one end the junction does not follow the germline gene, possibly because of a read error. Written as DNA, the CDR3 is TGTGTCAGCAGCTTTCTCGGCCCTGAACCTCAGGAGACCCGGTACTTC. It is translated as CVSSFLGPEPQETRYF. This chain uses TRBV11-1 with TRBJ2-5; D is uncertain. CDR1 SGHAT and CDR2 FQDESV come from the germline V gene (reference sequence). This CDR3 is 16 amino acids long.

Points on this clonotype: A read error may produce the germline difference seen at one junction end. The V and J genes are TRBV28 and TRBJ2-3, with a tentative D call TRBD2 (6 bases). The germline V gene encodes CDR1 MDHEN and CDR2 SYDVKM. CDR3 length: 15 amino acids. The CDR3 spells CASSLPGSRADAQYF. The CDR3 DNA sequence: TGTGCCAGCAGTTTACCCGGGAGCCGTGCAGATGCGCAGTATTTT.

As regards this clonotype: A much more abundant neighbour one base away suggests this may be a read error. V gene TRBV4-1 combines with J gene TRBJ1-4; no clear D. Per germline, CDR1 MGHRA and CDR2 YSYEKL. The CDR3 spans 15 residues. The CDR3 loop is CAGSQVSAATGKLFF. The CDR3 region has the DNA TGCGCCGGCAGCCAAGTTTCAGCCGCCACTGGAAAACTGTTTTTT.

Details on this clonotype: The germline gene is not matched at one end of the junction; a read error may be the cause. This chain joins TRBV7-9 and TRBJ2-1; 11 bases map to TRBD2. CDR3 length: 14 residues. CDR1 SEHNR and CDR2 FQNEAQ come from the germline V gene (reference sequence). DNA of the CDR3: TGTGCCAGCACCTTACTAGCGGGAGTAGATGAGCAGTTCTTC. Its protein is CASTLLAGVDEQFF.

Note on this clonotype: Its ends do not fully match the called genes, so a read error is possible. The chain links TRBV6-5 to TRBJ2-5; TRBD1 matches at 9 bases. The CDR3 contains 16 residues. The germline gives CDR1 MNHEY, CDR2 SVGAGI. The CDR3 nucleotides are TGTGCCAGCAGTTACTCGAGACAGGGGGGACAAGAGGCCCAGTACTTC. Translation gives CASSYSRQGGQEAQYF.

In the case of this clonotype: A clone one base away is much larger, so this may be a read error. V and J are TRBV12-3 or TRBV12-4 and TRBJ2-7; either TRBD1 or TRBD2 may fit D (5 bases each). V gave up 4 bases and J gave up 0 bases, with 25 bases separating them. The CDR3 runs 19 residues. The CDR3 region is CASSSTLDWGTTSSYEQYF. The CDR3 bases are TGTGCCAGCAGTTCTACCTTGGACTGGGGGACCACTAGCTCCTACGAGCAGTACTTC.

This clonotype was seen only once. The chain recombines TRBV28 with TRBJ2-5; a weak D match, TRBD1 (5 bases). With 4 bases removed from V and 2 bases from J, the gap between germline ends came to 17 bases. Germline V lookup: CDR1 MDHEN, CDR2 SYDVKM. This CDR3 has 16 amino acids. CDR3 loop: CASSSRQGRSQETQYF. The CDR3 DNA is TGTGCCAGCAGTTCTCGGCAGGGCAGGTCGCAAGAGACCCAGTACTTC. The complete variable domain, with remaining parts taken from reference TRBV28 and TRBJ2-5, reads DVKVTQSSRYLVKRTGEKVFLECVQDMDHENMFWYRQDPGLGLRLIYFSYDVKMKEKGDIPEGYSVSREKKERFSLILESASTNQTSMYLCASSSRQGRSQETQYFGPGTRLLVL.

This clonotype has ten or more counts. This chain uses TRBV4-2 with TRBJ1-2, with 7 bases fitting TRBD1. J was trimmed by 7 bases and V by 4 bases; bases with no gene match: 9. The CDR3 is 14 amino acids. Germline loops: CDR1 LGHNA, CDR2 YNFKEQ. The CDR3 protein is CASSPPTGEVGYTF. The CDR3 coding sequence is TGTGCCAGCAGCCCGCCAACAGGGGAGGTTGGCTACACCTTC.

This chain uses TRBV5-1 with TRBJ2-2; D remains unclear. CDR3 size: 15 residues. Germline CDR1 and CDR2: SGHRS and YFSETQ. The ends were cut back, 0 bases at V and 0 bases at J, with 6 bases in the middle. The CDR3 DNA follows: TGCGCCAGCAGCTTGGTACAGTCGAACACCGGGGAGCTGTTTTTT. Amino acids: CASSLVQSNTGELFF.